A single sample gave rise to the 7 T cell receptor beta chains below, sequenced in a study of blood T cell repertoires in COVID-19. Generated by immunoSEQ multiplex PCR, the TCRdb table keeps only in-frame clones and is missing some. Of approximately 140,000 clones in the sample, 80% to 85% are singletons; the top ten hold approximately 1.5%. Sequencing was performed on peripheral blood. Source of these receptors: a man aged 55 to 70 with acute or convalescent COVID-19.

This clone is a singleton in its sample. This rearrangement joins TRBV5-1 to TRBJ1-1, with D perhaps TRBD1 (6 bases). This CDR3 is 14 amino acids long. The germline V and J ends were trimmed by 0 bases and 4 bases, with 10 bases remaining between them. Germline V gene data show CDR1 as SGHRS and CDR2 as YFSETQ. CDR3 residues: CASSLADRPTEAFF. CDR3 coding DNA: TGCGCCAGCAGCTTGGCCGACAGGCCCACTGAAGCTTTCTTT.

The chain links TRBV5-1 to TRBJ2-7, with 7 bases that match TRBD1. V lost 5 bases and J lost 4; bases outside the gene matches: 12. CDR3 size: 15 residues. In germline, CDR1 is SGHRS, CDR2 YFSETQ. The CDR3 region is CASRALRGGSYEQYF. The CDR3 region has the DNA TGCGCCAGCAGAGCCCTACGAGGGGGCTCTTACGAGCAGTACTTC.

This clone was observed a few times. The genes are TRBV21-1 and TRBJ1-5; TRBD1 is taken as the D call from the table, unchecked against the DNA. TRBV21-1 is a recognized pseudogene. CDR3 length: 16 amino acids. The CDR3 DNA is TGTGCCAGCAGCAAAGTGACCAGGGGAAGCAATCAGCCCCAGCATTTT. Translating it yields CASSKVTRGSNQPQHF.

The chain recombines TRBV27 with TRBJ1-6; 9 positions match TRBD1. The CDR3 spans 14 residues. Germline CDR1 is MNHEY and CDR2 is SMNVEV (reference sequence). The V gene end was trimmed by 3 bases and the J gene end by 8 bases; junction bases not matched to a gene: 2. CDR3: CASSLRDRDSPLHF. CDR3 sequence (DNA): TGTGCCAGCAGTTTGAGGGACAGGGATTCACCCCTCCACTTT.

This rearrangement joins TRBV5-1 to TRBJ1-5; D gene uncertain. The germline CDR1 and CDR2 sequences are SGHRS and YFSETQ. The V and J ends lost 0 bases and 6 bases respectively, with 13 bases between them. The CDR3 consists of 15 residues. CDR3 residues: CASSLAGLGSQPQHF. In DNA, the CDR3 is TGCGCCAGCAGCTTGGCCGGGTTAGGGAGTCAGCCCCAGCATTTT.

The chain employs TRBV6-6 and TRBJ1-5, with D tentatively TRBD1 (5 bases). The CDR3 has 15 amino acids. V gave up 2 bases and J gave up 4 bases, with 12 bases separating them. Germline V gives CDR1 MNHNY, CDR2 SVGAGI (reference sequence). This CDR3 is CASSYVDSPNQPQHF. The CDR3 nucleotides read TGTGCCAGCAGTTACGTAGACAGTCCAAATCAGCCCCAGCATTTT.

The chain links TRBV5-1 to TRBJ2-7, with a tentative D call TRBD2 (6 bases). The CDR3 extends over 14 amino acids. V lost 0 bases and J 6 bases, leaving 13 bases between the germline ends. From germline, CDR1 is SGHRS and CDR2 YFSETQ. The CDR3 bases are TGCGCCAGCAGCTTGGACGGTGCGGGGTTCGAGCAGTACTTC. It yields the protein CASSLDGAGFEQYF. The full variable domain, in which reference TRBV5-1 and TRBJ2-7 provide the parts outside the CDR3, is KAGVTQTPRYLIKTRGQQVTLSCSPISGHRSVSWYQQTPGQGLQFLFEYFSETQRNKGNFPGRFSGRQFSNSRSEMNVSTLELGDSALYLCASSLDGAGFEQYFGPGTRLTVT.